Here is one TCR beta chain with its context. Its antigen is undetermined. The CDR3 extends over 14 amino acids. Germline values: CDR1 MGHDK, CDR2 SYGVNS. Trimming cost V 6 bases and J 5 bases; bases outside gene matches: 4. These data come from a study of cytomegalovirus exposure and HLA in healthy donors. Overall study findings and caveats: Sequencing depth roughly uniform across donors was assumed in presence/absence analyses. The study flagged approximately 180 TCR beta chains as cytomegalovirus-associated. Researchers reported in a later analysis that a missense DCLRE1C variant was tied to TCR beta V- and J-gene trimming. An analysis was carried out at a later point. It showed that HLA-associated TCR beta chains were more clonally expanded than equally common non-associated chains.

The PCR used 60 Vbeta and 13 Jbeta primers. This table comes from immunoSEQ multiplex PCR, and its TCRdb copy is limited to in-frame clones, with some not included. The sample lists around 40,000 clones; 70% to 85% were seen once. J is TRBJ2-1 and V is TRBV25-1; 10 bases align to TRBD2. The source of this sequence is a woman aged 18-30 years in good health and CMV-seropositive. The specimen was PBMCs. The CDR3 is CASRLAGGNNEQFF. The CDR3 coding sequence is TGTGCCAGCAGGTTAGCGGGAGGTAACAATGAGCAGTTCTTC.